This passage covers 15 T cell receptor beta chains from one sample sequenced in a study of blood T cell repertoires in COVID-19. Assay: immunoSEQ multiplex PCR; the TCRdb copy retains only in-frame clones and omits some. This table holds 10,000 to 15,000 clones, 65% to 90% found once. Sequenced sample: peripheral blood. These receptors were obtained from a man aged 40-49 years with active or convalescent COVID-19.

Here the CDR3 reads CASSRLAGRKTQYF. As DNA, the CDR3 is TGTGCCAGCAGCCGACTAGCGGGAAGAAAGACCCAGTACTTC. The V gene is TRBV21-1, the J gene TRBJ2-5; no DNA check was done on the table's D call, TRBD2. TRBV21-1 is tagged as a pseudogene. This CDR3 has 14 amino acids.

This chain uses TRBV7-8 with TRBJ2-7, with 9 nucleotides matching TRBD1. This CDR3 spans 20 amino acids. J gave up 3 bases and V 5 bases, and 23 bases lay outside the gene matches. CDR1 is SGHVS, CDR2 FQNEAQ, per germline. The CDR3 spells CASSPRGPGQGTVRGYEQYF. CDR3 in DNA: TGTGCCAGCAGCCCTAGGGGCCCGGGACAGGGCACAGTAAGGGGCTACGAGCAGTACTTC.

The chain joins TRBV9 to TRBJ1-2; 8 positions agree with TRBD1. Germline V gives CDR1 SGDLS, CDR2 YYNGEE. V lost 3 bases and J lost 6; bases outside the gene matches: 4. The CDR3 covers 13 residues. The CDR3 nucleotides are TGTGCCAGCAGCGCCGGACAGGGAGATGGCTACACCTTC. Protein sequence: CASSAGQGDGYTF. The variable domain in full, with the rest retrieved from reference TRBV9 and TRBJ1-2, is DSGVTQTPKHLITATGQRVTLRCSPRSGDLSVYWYQQSLDQGLQFLIQYYNGEERAKGNILERFSAQQFPDLHSELNLSSLELGDSALYFCASSAGQGDGYTFGSGTRLTVV.

CDR3 in amino acids: CASRPSGVHEQYF. The CDR3 DNA is TGTGCCAGCAGACCTAGCGGGGTCCATGAGCAGTACTTC. The chain employs TRBV11-3 and TRBJ2-7; 9 bases are a match to TRBD2. The J segment lost 7 bases and the V segment lost 6 bases, leaving 7 bases of the junction unmatched. This CDR3 has 13 residues. CDR1 is SGHNT and CDR2 is YENEEA in the germline V gene.

The CDR3 reads CASSSRGLTSSNQPQHF. The CDR3, as DNA: TGTGCCAGCAGTTCCAGGGGGTTGACCTCGAGCAATCAGCCCCAGCATTTT. The chain combines TRBV27 with TRBJ1-5; TRBD1 agrees at 7 bases. Trimming at V came to 4 bases and at J to 1 base, leaving 10 bases not matched to a gene. Germline V gene lookup returns CDR1 MNHEY and CDR2 SMNVEV (reference sequence). The CDR3 is made up of 17 amino acids.

The rearrangement uses TRBV19 and TRBJ1-2; D may be TRBD1 (5 bases). Germline V lookup: CDR1 LNHDA, CDR2 SQIVND (reference sequence). This CDR3 contains 13 residues. The V end was cut by 3 bases, the J end by 1 base, with 6 bases between. The CDR3 bases are TGTGCCAGTAGTATTCAGGGTAACTATGGCTACACCTTC. Protein product: CASSIQGNYGYTF.

The V call is TRBV2, the J call TRBJ1-2, with 7 bases fitting TRBD1. Germline V CDR1 and CDR2: SNHLY, FYNNEI. The CDR3 consists of 14 residues. The junction had 10 bases not matched to a gene; V was cut back by 8 bases and J by 4 bases. CDR3 amino acids: CASLRGENFYGYTF. The CDR3 nucleotides read TGTGCCAGCCTCAGGGGGGAGAATTTCTATGGCTACACCTTC.

The chain employs TRBV2 and TRBJ2-1, with 7 bases aligning to TRBD2. Losses at the gene ends were 5 bases for V and 5 bases for J; bases not matched to a gene: 3. Germline lookup yields CDR1 SNHLY and CDR2 FYNNEI. The CDR3 loop spans 13 amino acids. The CDR3 DNA reads TGTGCCAGCAGTTTGGGACTAAACAATGAGCAGTTCTTC. Amino acids: CASSLGLNNEQFF.

This clone was detected once. This chain joins TRBV27 and TRBJ2-1, with 15 bases aligning to TRBD2. With 3 bases clipped from V and 3 bases from J, the junction kept 9 bases outside the gene matches. The CDR3 has 19 amino acids. In germline, CDR1 is MNHEY, CDR2 SMNVEV (reference sequence). The CDR3: CASSFRGLAGGGGYNEQFF. Written as DNA, the CDR3 is TGTGCCAGCAGTTTCCGAGGACTAGCGGGAGGGGGCGGCTACAATGAGCAGTTCTTC.

As concerns this clone: One end of the junction does not line up with germline, which may come from a read error. In DNA form, the CDR3 reads TGTGCCAGCAGCTATTCCGGGACTAGCAAAGATACGCAGTATTTT. The encoded protein is CASSYSGTSKDTQYF. This chain joins TRBV3-1 (or the pseudogene TRBV3-2) and TRBJ2-3; 9 bases align to TRBD2. Germline V gene sequence: CDR1 LGHDT, CDR2 YNNKEL (reference sequence). The CDR3 is 15 residues long.

This sequence joins TRBV3-1 (or the pseudogene TRBV3-2) and TRBJ1-1, with a weak D call TRBD1 (5 bases). This CDR3 has 13 residues. V was cut by 5 bases and J by 7 bases, with 14 bases left in between. CDR1 and CDR2 from the germline V gene are LGHDT and YNNKEL (reference sequence). The CDR3 protein is CASSSLGQIEAFF. The CDR3 coding sequence is TGTGCCAGCAGCTCACTCGGACAAATTGAAGCTTTCTTT.

This rearrangement joins TRBV5-6 to TRBJ2-5; 7 bases align to TRBD2. The length of the CDR3 is 14 residues. Trimming took 4 bases from V and 4 from J; bases not matched to a gene: 7. Per germline, CDR1 SGHDT and CDR2 YYEEEE. CDR3 in DNA: TGTGCCAGCAGCCGGACTAGTAGAGCAGAGACCCAGTACTTC. This codes for CASSRTSRAETQYF. Complete variable domain (other parts from reference TRBV5-6 and TRBJ2-5): DAGVTQSPTHLIKTRGQQVTLRCSPKSGHDTVSWYQQALGQGPQFIFQYYEEEERQRGNFPDRFSGHQFPNYSSELNVNALLLGDSALYLCASSRTSRAETQYFGPGTRLLVL.

This clone was picked up a small number of times. This chain connects TRBV5-4 to TRBJ1-1; 7 bases are shared with TRBD1. Per the germline V gene, CDR1 is SGHNT and CDR2 is YYREEE (reference sequence). The CDR3 spans 14 residues. Trimming at V came to 4 bases and at J to 4 bases, leaving 7 bases not matched to a gene. DNA for the CDR3: TGTGCCAGCAGCCCTAGGGGGCCCGGCACTGAAGCTTTCTTT. It specifies CASSPRGPGTEAFF.

The rearrangement links TRBV24-1 to TRBJ2-1; TRBD1 might be the D (6 bases). The germline V gene encodes CDR1 KGHDR and CDR2 SFDVKD. The V end was cut by 1 base, the J end by 5 bases, with 14 bases between. The CDR3 loop spans 16 amino acids. For the CDR3, the DNA is TGTGCCACCAGTGATTTAGGGGGAGATAATAACAATGAGCAGTTCTTC. It translates to CATSDLGGDNNNEQFF.

The V gene is TRBV6-2 or TRBV6-3, the J gene TRBJ1-5, with 7 bases matching TRBD1. The junction had 7 bases not matched to a gene; V was cut back by 2 bases and J by 6 bases. Germline-derived CDR1 and CDR2 are MNHEY and SVGEGT. The CDR3 has 15 amino acids. CDR3 loop: CASSYARTGTQPQHF. Here the CDR3 DNA reads TGTGCCAGCAGTTACGCTAGGACAGGCACTCAGCCCCAGCATTTT.